A selection of T cell receptor beta chains follows, all from one sample in a study of technical replicates of blood from a few donors. Sequencing was performed with immunoSEQ multiplex PCR; in TCRdb, only in-frame clones are kept and a portion is missing. The sample has approximately 80,000 clones, around nine tenths seen once. Sequenced material: T cells isolated from PBMCs. Receptor source: a human donor in good health. Both conserved end residues are part of each CDR3. A D gene is named only where the DNA matches it firmly. Some rows mark clone size as missing; the rest say once, few, many or name a class of expanded clone.

TRBV28,.,TRBJ1-1,.,TGTGCCAGTAGTTTAGAGGGGGACGGCACTGAAGCTTTCTTT,CASSLEGDGTEAFF
TRBV7-9,.,TRBJ1-1,.,TGTGCCAGCAGCCCGTTTTTGACTGAAGCTTTCTTT,CASSPFLTEAFF
TRBV7-2,.,TRBJ1-1,TRBD1,TGTGCCAGCAGCTTAGTTGTTCTAGGACAGGGGACGACTGAAGCTTTCTTT,CASSLVVLGQGTTEAFF
TRBV27,.,TRBJ2-3,TRBD2,TGTGCCACCCAGCGGGAGCTCACAGATACGCAGTATTTT,CATQRELTDTQYF
TRBV10-2,.,TRBJ1-5,TRBD1,TGCGCCAGCAATTCGGGACAGGGAGGATACAATGGGGTAAGGCCCCAGCATTTT,CASNSGQGGYNGVRPQHF
TRBV28,once,TRBJ2-7,.,TGTGCCAGCAGTTCGCCCGGTGGAGGGGCGCGGGAGCAGTACTTC,CASSSPGGGAREQYF
TRBV6-5,once,TRBJ2-5,TRBD1,TGTGCCAGCAGTCGAACAGGGGTTGAGACCCAGTACTTC,CASSRTGVETQYF
TRBV7-3,.,TRBJ2-7,.,TGTGCCAGCAGCTCGTGGGAGGGGGGTGCCTACGAGCAGTACTTC,CASSSWEGGAYEQYF
TRBV28,.,TRBJ1-3,.,TGTGCCAGCAGTTTGGGTAGAGGGTTTGGAAACACCATATATTTT,CASSLGRGFGNTIYF
TRBV7-9,.,TRBJ1-5,.,TGCGGTGGCAATCAGCCCCAGCATTTT,CGGNQPQHF
TRBV18,few,TRBJ1-1,TRBD1,TGTGCCAGCTCGCCAGGACAGGTGGCGAACACTGAAGCTTTCTTT,CASSPGQVANTEAFF
TRBV27,once,TRBJ2-6,TRBD1,TGTGCCAGCAGTCCCGGAACAGGGGCTGGGGCCAACGTCCTGACTTTC,CASSPGTGAGANVLTF
TRBV5-5,.,TRBJ2-7,.,TGTGCCAGCAGCTTGTCCTCAACCGAGGCCTACGAGCAGTACTTC,CASSLSSTEAYEQYF
TRBV15,.,TRBJ2-7,.,TGTGCCACCAGCACCTCTTACGAGCAGTACTTC,CATSTSYEQYF
TRBV12-5,.,TRBJ2-1,.,TGTGCTAGTGGTTCGGGAGACAATGAGCAGTTCTTC,CASGSGDNEQFF
TRBV7-8,.,TRBJ2-3,TRBD1,TGTGCCAGCAGCTCGCGCCCCGGGACAGGGCCGGCAGATACGCAGTATTTT,CASSSRPGTGPADTQYF
TRBV7-2,.,TRBJ2-7,TRBD2,TGTGCCAGCAGCTTTTCGAGCGGGGGCTACGAGCAGTACTTC,CASSFSSGGYEQYF
TRBV7-2,.,TRBJ1-2,TRBD1,TGTGCCAGCAGCCCCGGCCAGGGGGCCTACTATGGCTACACCTTC,CASSPGQGAYYGYTF
TRBV4-1,.,TRBJ2-2,.,TGCGCCAGCAGCCATCAAGAGGGGCAGGGGACCGGGGAGCTGTTTTTT,CASSHQEGQGTGELFF
TRBV6-1,.,TRBJ1-1,TRBD1,TGTGCCAGCAGTGGACAGGGGTTCGCTGAAGCTTTCTTT,CASSGQGFAEAFF
TRBV27,.,TRBJ2-3,.,TGTGCCAGCAGTTCGAGCCCAGATACGCAGTATTTT,CASSSSPDTQYF
TRBV28,.,TRBJ1-4,.,TGTGCCAGCAGCCGTGGAGGCAATGAAAAACTGTTTTTT,CASSRGGNEKLFF
TRBV28,.,TRBJ2-7,TRBD2,TGTGCCAGCAGTGCGCCTCGCTCAGGGACTAGCGGGGTCCCCTACGAGCAGTACTTC,CASSAPRSGTSGVPYEQYF
TRBV5-1,.,TRBJ1-2,.,TGCGCCAGCAGCCCCGGCAGGGACTATGGCTACACCTTC,CASSPGRDYGYTF
TRBV7-8,.,TRBJ2-6,.,TGTGCCAGCAGCTTACGAAGGCTGGGGGAGGAGGCTGGGGCCAACGTCCTGACTTTC,CASSLRRLGEEAGANVLTF
TRBV5-5,.,TRBJ1-2,TRBD1,TGTGCCAGCAGCTACAGGGGGGGCTACACCTTC,CASSYRGGYTF
TRBV4-2,.,TRBJ2-1,.,TGTGCCAGCAGCCTCCCGGGACAATTCGTTGAGCAGTTCTTC,CASSLPGQFVEQFF
TRBV27,.,TRBJ1-5,TRBD1,TGTGCCAGCAGTTTAAGGGGGCCGAGTCAGCCCCAGCATTTT,CASSLRGPSQPQHF
TRBV9,.,TRBJ2-5,TRBD2,TGTGCCAGCAGCCAGGGGACTAGCATAGCGGAGACCCAGTACTTC,CASSQGTSIAETQYF
TRBV5-1,few,TRBJ1-5,TRBD1,TGCGCCAGCAGCTTGGGGGGGACAGAGAATCAGCCCCAGCATTTT,CASSLGGTENQPQHF
TRBV6-1,.,TRBJ1-4,TRBD1,TGTGCCAGCAACATTGAGGGGGCCTTCGTCGAAAAACTGTTTTTT,CASNIEGAFVEKLFF
TRBV9,once,TRBJ2-7,.,TGTGCCAGCAGCGTGTCAGTCTACGAGCAGTACTTC,CASSVSVYEQYF
TRBV5-1,.,TRBJ2-5,.,TGCGCCAGCAGCTTTAGCCAAGAGACCCAGTACTTC,CASSFSQETQYF
TRBV29-1,.,TRBJ2-1,.,TGCAGCGTTGTAACGGGGAATGAGCAGTTCTTC,CSVVTGNEQFF
TRBV5-1,.,TRBJ1-2,TRBD1,TGCGCCAGCCGGGACAGGCCACGAAGCTACACCTTC,CASRDRPRSYTF
TRBV7-9,.,TRBJ1-2,TRBD1,TGTGCCAGCAGCCCCCGGACAGGGCCTAGACTCTATGGCTACACCTTC,CASSPRTGPRLYGYTF
TRBV28,.,TRBJ2-1,TRBD2,TGTGCCAGTCGGGTGAGTCCGACTAGCGGCTACAATGAGCAGTTCTTC,CASRVSPTSGYNEQFF
TRBV29-1,.,TRBJ1-1,.,TGCAGCGTTTCCGACATCACTGAAGCTTTCTTT,CSVSDITEAFF
TRBV14,.,TRBJ2-7,TRBD1,TGTGCCAGCAGCTTGTTCGACGGACAGGGGGCTGGGGAGCAGTACTTC,CASSLFDGQGAGEQYF
TRBV11-2,.,TRBJ1-5,.,TGTGCCAGCAGCTCCTCCCACTTTGGGCCCCAGCATTTT,CASSSSHFGPQHF
TRBV9,.,TRBJ2-2,.,TGTGCCAGCAGCGTAGCTATGACATACACCGGGGAGCTGTTTTTT,CASSVAMTYTGELFF
TRBV4-1,.,TRBJ1-2,.,TGCGCCAGCAGCCAAGTAATTCTCGAAGGGAGTGGCTACACCTTC,CASSQVILEGSGYTF
TRBV10-3,.,TRBJ2-2,.,TGTGCCATCAGTGACGTATTCCCTAACGGAGTAGCGCTGAACACCGGGGAGCTGTTTTTT,CAISDVFPNGVALNTGELFF
TRBV10-3,.,TRBJ1-4,TRBD1,TGTGCCATCAGTGAGGGGGGGACAGGCCAGTGGAATGAAAAACTGTTTTTT,CAISEGGTGQWNEKLFF
TRBV6-1,.,TRBJ2-7,.,TGTGCCAGCAGTGAATTCCTGTCCGGAACATCACGGAGCCACTCCTACGAGCAGTACTTC,CASSEFLSGTSRSHSYEQYF
TRBV6-6,.,TRBJ1-2,.,TGTGCCAGCAGTTACCTCCCCTCGGGTGGGAGGGGCTACACCTTC,CASSYLPSGGRGYTF
TRBV27,.,TRBJ1-1,.,TGTGCCAGCAGTACACTAGGGCCGGGGACTGAAGCTTTCTTT,CASSTLGPGTEAFF
TRBV5-1,.,TRBJ2-7,TRBD2,TGCGCCAGCAGCTTGAGCGGGGTCGAGCAGTACTTC,CASSLSGVEQYF
TRBV15,.,TRBJ1-1,TRBD1,TGTGCCACCAGCAGGGCGGACAGGGAAAGCGTCACTGAAGCTTTCTTT,CATSRADRESVTEAFF